These 17 T cell receptor beta chains share one sample of origin, sequenced in a study of T cells in Graves' hyperthyroidism and ophthalmopathy. Researchers amplified the TCR beta CDR3 regions from RNA transcripts. Primed by the HTBI set, a first-round RT-PCR was run on the TCR CDR3. TCRdb analysed the multiplex PCR reads with MiXCR anew, one entry per CDR3 protein. The data show hundreds of thousands of distinct CDR3 sequences, 24% seen once. Sequenced material: blood. The receptors originated from a young woman with Graves' ophthalmopathy.

This clonotype was observed at least ten times. The V and J genes are TRBV10-3 and TRBJ1-1; tentatively, D is TRBD1 (5 bases). The germline CDR1 and CDR2 sequences are ENHRY and SYGVKD. Trimming took 8 bases from V and 5 from J, leaving 15 bases between them. This CDR3 comprises 13 residues. CDR3 nucleotides: TGTGCCATCCTGGAACAGCGGGGGACTGAAGCTTTCTTT. It yields the protein CAILEQRGTEAFF.

This clonotype was seen repeatedly, ten times or more. The genes are TRBV28 and TRBJ1-5, with 7 bases matching TRBD1. Trimming cost V 6 bases and J 7 bases; bases outside gene matches: 15. Germline values: CDR1 MDHEN, CDR2 SYDVKM. This CDR3 spans 16 amino acids. DNA of the CDR3: TGTGCCAGCAGCTCCCCGGGACAGCCCCAGAGGCAGCCCCAGCATTTT. Translated, it gives CASSSPGQPQRQPQHF.

The table lists this clonotype with many counts. This chain links TRBV20-1 with TRBJ1-5; possibly TRBD1 for D (6 bases). Trimming removed 3 bases at V and 5 bases at J, with 11 bases between. The CDR3 is made up of 13 amino acids. Germline CDR1 and CDR2: DFQATT and SNEGSKA (reference sequence). Here the CDR3 DNA reads TGCAGTGCTAGGCAGGGGAGAGATCAGCCCCAGCATTTT. It yields the protein CSARQGRDQPQHF.

This clonotype was found many times. The gene calls are TRBV6-5 and TRBJ1-5; 7 bases line up with TRBD1. This CDR3 has 14 residues. Trimming took 6 bases from V and 2 from J; bases not matched to a gene: 4. CDR1 is MNHEY and CDR2 is SVGAGI in the germline V gene. In DNA form, the CDR3 reads TGTGCCAGCAGGGCGAGGGGGCGCAATCAGCCCCAGCATTTT. Protein: CASRARGRNQPQHF.

This clonotype has a count of ten or more. The chain recombines TRBV7-3 with TRBJ2-2, with no clear D. V lost 5 bases and J 0 bases, leaving 13 bases between the germline ends. Germline lookup yields CDR1 SGHTA and CDR2 FQGTGA. This CDR3 is 16 amino acids long. The CDR3 here is CASSVSDVANTGELFF. The CDR3 coding sequence is TGTGCCAGCAGCGTCTCGGACGTAGCGAACACCGGGGAGCTGTTTTTT.

Many counts were recorded for this clonotype. This chain links TRBV29-1 with TRBJ1-2; a weak D match, TRBD1 (6 bases). The V and J ends lost 3 bases and 0 bases respectively, with 17 bases between them. Germline V gene sequence: CDR1 SQVTM, CDR2 ANQGSEA. This CDR3 has 16 amino acids. DNA of the CDR3: TGCAGCGTTGACGACCCTGGACAGCAAGCTAACTATGGCTACACCTTC. Translation gives CSVDDPGQQANYGYTF.

This clonotype came up a few times. J is TRBJ2-5 and V is TRBV10-3, with 12 nucleotides matching TRBD2. The germline V gene has CDR1 ENHRY and CDR2 SYGVKD. This CDR3 has 21 amino acids. Losses at the gene ends were 4 bases for V and 0 bases for J; bases not matched to a gene: 18. The CDR3 nucleotides read TGTGCCATCAGTGCAGTCCCGACTAGCGGGGGCCCTACCCAGTACCAAGAGACCCAGTACTTC. Translating gives CAISAVPTSGGPTQYQETQYF.

This clonotype occurred many times. This chain joins TRBV12-3 or TRBV12-4 and TRBJ1-2, with D possibly matching TRBD1 (6 bases). Trimming removed 5 bases at V and 2 bases at J, with 12 bases between. The CDR3 contains 14 residues. In nucleotides, the CDR3 is TGTGCCAGCAGTGCCGACAGGAAGAACTATGGCTACACCTTC. Translation: CASSADRKNYGYTF.

Details on this clonotype: With a much larger clone just one base away, this may be a read error. V and J are TRBV6-1 and TRBJ2-7, with TRBD2 identical over 16 bases. This CDR3 comprises 16 residues. The germline CDR1 and CDR2 sequences are MNHNS and SASEGT. The chain's CDR3 is CASKGLAGGTSYEQCF. CDR3 DNA: TGTGCCAGCAAGGGACTAGCGGGGGGGACCTCCTACGAGCAGTGCTTC.

This clonotype was observed many times. This chain links TRBV6-2 or TRBV6-3 with TRBJ2-2, with 9 bases that match TRBD2. This CDR3 is built from 21 residues. The trim removed 2 bases at V and 2 bases at J, leaving 18 bases unmatched. The germline V gene has CDR1 MNHEY and CDR2 SVGEGT. CDR3: CASSYPASGVAGAINTGELFF. The CDR3 bases are TGTGCCAGCAGTTACCCTGCCTCTGGCGTAGCGGGGGCGATCAACACCGGGGAGCTGTTTTTT.

This clonotype was counted many times. V usage is TRBV12-3 or TRBV12-4 and J usage is TRBJ2-7; no reliable D call. This CDR3 is built from 13 residues. V dropped 2 bases and J dropped 2 bases, with 7 bases sitting between them. The CDR3 nucleotides read TGTGCCAGCAGTTTAAGCCGGGCCTACGAGCAGTACTTC. Its protein is CASSLSRAYEQYF.

This clonotype showed up many times. The chain joins TRBV19 to TRBJ1-1; a weak D match, TRBD1 (5 bases). CDR1 and CDR2 (germline): LNHDA, SQIVND (reference sequence). V lost 7 bases, J lost 2 bases, and 17 bases lay in between. This CDR3 has 15 amino acids. In DNA, the CDR3 is TGTGCCAGTATGCGAATAAGGGACCTCAACACTGAAGCTTTCTTT. Residues: CASMRIRDLNTEAFF. The variable domain in full, with the rest retrieved from reference TRBV19 and TRBJ1-1, is DGGITQSPKYLFRKEGQNVTLSCEQNLNHDAMYWYRQDPGQGLRLIYYSQIVNDFQKGDIAEGYSVSREKKESFPLTVTSAQKNPTAFYLCASMRIRDLNTEAFFGQGTRLTVV.

Written as DNA, the CDR3 is TGTGCCAGCATTTCTCGCATGGACACTGAAGCTTTCTTT. Its protein product is CASISRMDTEAFF. This chain uses TRBV6-2 or TRBV6-3 with TRBJ1-1; D remains unclear. V lost 7 bases, J lost 3 bases, and 12 bases lay in between. The CDR3 length is 13 residues. Germline V gene data show CDR1 as MNHEY and CDR2 as SVGEGT.

The rearrangement joins TRBV27 to TRBJ2-6; D is unclear. The CDR3 has 15 residues. Trimming removed 7 bases at V and 0 bases at J, with 10 bases between. In germline, CDR1 is MNHEY, CDR2 SMNVEV (reference sequence). The CDR3 is CASTRTLSGANVLTF. CDR3 nucleotides: TGTGCCAGCACCCGGACGCTCTCTGGGGCCAACGTCCTGACTTTC.

This clonotype occurred many times. This chain connects TRBV10-3 to TRBJ2-7; 7 bases are shared with TRBD1. Per the germline V gene, CDR1 is ENHRY and CDR2 is SYGVKD. With 11 bases clipped from V and 0 bases from J, the junction kept 10 bases outside the gene matches. The CDR3 totals 14 residues. CDR3 bases: TGTGCCTCTCACCGGGACAGCTTCTCCTACGAGCAGTACTTC. Translation: CASHRDSFSYEQYF.

The rearrangement uses TRBV6-5 and TRBJ2-7, with TRBD1 identical over 9 bases. The CDR3 extends over 16 amino acids. Looked up from germline, CDR1 is MNHEY and CDR2 is SVGAGI. Losses at the gene ends were 0 bases for V and 7 bases for J; bases not matched to a gene: 10. The CDR3 DNA reads TGTGCCAGCAGTTACTCAAGGACAGGGGCACTAACGGAGCAGTACTTC. Protein: CASSYSRTGALTEQYF.

This clonotype was picked up a small number of times. The chain is built from TRBV7-3 and TRBJ1-1; perhaps TRBD1 as D (6 bases). The CDR3 has 14 residues. The germline V gene has CDR1 SGHTA and CDR2 FQGTGA. V lost 4 bases, J lost 5 bases, and 14 bases lay in between. CDR3 protein: CASSYTGYGTEAFF. CDR3 DNA sequence: TGTGCCAGCAGCTATACAGGGTATGGGACTGAAGCTTTCTTT. The full variable domain, completed using reference TRBV7-3 and TRBJ1-1, is GAGVSQTPSNKVTEKGKYVELRCDPISGHTALYWYRQSLGQGPEFLIYFQGTGAADDSGLPNDRFFAVRPEGSVSTLKIQRTERGDSAVYLCASSYTGYGTEAFFGQGTRLTVV.